This T cell receptor beta chain comes out of a study of blood T cell repertoires in COVID-19. For the study at large: Sample material is recorded as cDNA or gDNA derived from T cells, B-cell-depleted T cells, or PBMCs.

CDR1 and CDR2 from the germline V gene are SGHTA and FQGNSA. The germline V and J ends were trimmed by 1 base and 0 bases, with 7 bases remaining between them. This CDR3 is 15 amino acids long. Sequenced by immunoSEQ multiplex PCR; TCRdb stores in-frame clones only, minus some. The sample shows about 200,000 clones, around 90% of them seen only once. The source material was peripheral blood. J is TRBJ1-5 and V is TRBV7-2; D is undetermined. The clonotype originates from a man in his sixties with COVID-19, enrolled during active disease. CDR3 coding DNA: TGTGCCAGCAGCTTAGGTCAGATTAGCAATCAGCCCCAGCATTTT. Translated, it gives CASSLGQISNQPQHF.